This T cell receptor (beta chain) was obtained from a study of T cell clonotyping in hematopoietic cell transplantation. V shed 5 bases and J 5 bases; nucleotides not matched to a gene: 5. CDR1 MNHNS and CDR2 SASEGT come from the germline V gene. This CDR3 spans 13 amino acids. Here immunoSEQ multiplex PCR was the method, and the copy in TCRdb shows in-frame clones only, minus some. The sample includes 70,000 or so clones, 94% of them seen just once. The study's findings and limits: No sorting was done, leaving CD4 and CD8 contributions mixed.

Turning to this clone: The antigen is not known.

V usage is TRBV6-1 and J usage is TRBJ1-2, with 7 bases lining up with TRBD1. The material sequenced was peripheral blood mononuclear cells. This TCR was recovered from a man in his forties or fifties in good health. Some clones in this sample may be carry-over from other donors' samples. CDR3: CASSRTGDYGYTF. CDR3 in DNA: TGTGCCAGCAGTCGGACAGGAGATTATGGCTACACCTTC.